This T cell receptor beta chain was recorded in a study of blood T cells in healthy people across ages (dated by TCRdb to the mid-2010s). The study in broad terms: In model experiments, template switching captured about one uniquely barcoded TCR beta cDNA molecule for every two T cells. The donors were divided into four age groups: young (average around 17 years), middle-aged (approximately 41), aged (about 60) and long-lived (82). Donors of different ages were randomly distributed across sequencing lanes to avoid experimental bias. The study measured age-related changes in TCR beta repertoire diversity using deep sequencing normalized with unique cDNA molecular identifiers. For two donors (one aged 18 to 29 and one aged 80 or older), the study analyzed two additional independent replicas of 1 million unique cDNA reads from the same blood draw.

The receptor library was made with 5' RACE. Reads for this sample came from an Illumina HiSeq 2500. A second PCR of about 6 to 11 cycles was run with a J-beta primer mix and a sample-barcoded 5' primer. A template-switch 5' adaptor carrying 12 random nucleotides introduced a unique molecular identifier onto each TCR beta cDNA molecule. Each sample yielded at least 3 million CDR3-containing paired-end reads. First-strand cDNA synthesis was performed from all RNA using the Mint cDNA synthesis kit, with priming by a TRBC-specific oligonucleotide. All cDNA was treated with uracil-DNA glycosylase and then went through a first 18-cycle PCR with the universal primers M1SS and BC2_uni_R. On the study's bioinformatics: Normalization of each sample was performed by random selection of 1 million high-quality reads, each carrying a distinct molecular identifier. Instead of being binned into consensus sequences, reads with shared molecular identifiers were discarded. MiTCR, run with a Q25 quality threshold and the strictest error-elimination algorithm, handled CDR3 identification, clonotype clustering and error correction. A nonparametric unseen species model with Euler transformation was used to estimate lower-bound total TCR beta diversity. The public reads were run again by TCRdb, first through fastp at Q25 and then through MiXCR, and only productive beta chains were kept. Rows are combined by CDR3 protein, so each entry shows the most common genes and DNA. TCRdb, rather than the study authors, made the V and J calls. This sample holds 910,000 or so distinct CDR3 sequences; approximately 50% were observed only once. The ten largest clones add up to about 22% of the sample.

Results the study describes overall, beyond this receptor: As age increased, observed TCR beta diversity per million T cells dropped in a roughly linear way, and a significant reduction was already evident by age around 41. Compared with the aged group, the long-lived group had more naive CD4+ T cells, fewer expanded clones and increased TCR diversity, suggesting age selection. Observed TCR beta diversity correlated strongly with the percentage of naive T cells measured by flow cytometry. The CMV infection status of donors was not known, potentially confounding age-related changes in expanded clonotypes. Bulk unsorted PBMC profiling prevented conclusive comparison of naive and antigen-experienced compartments. Total diversity estimates from one million sequenced T cells were considered lower bounds and underestimates.

Concerning this clonotype itself: Its antigen is unknown. One base away there is no much larger clone; base qualities are not given.

Trimming costs V 2 bases and J 0 bases, and their ends lie 11 bases apart. The CDR3 contains 17 residues, cysteine and phenylalanine counted. Solely the CDR3 DNA is kept, with 51 bases framed from the first base. CDR1 and CDR2, per the germline V gene, are SGHTA and FQGNSA. Systemically healthy Caucasian individuals from Russia, 35 to 50 in total and aged roughly 6 to 90 years, were included as donors. Ten milliliters of peripheral blood were drawn from each donor into EDTA-treated Vacutainer tubes. Ficoll-Paque density-gradient centrifugation was used to isolate PBMCs, with at least 6.5 million per sample. Total RNA was extracted from PBMCs with Trizol reagent, with at least 5.5 micrograms obtained per sample. The percentages of naive CD45RAhigh/CD27high T cells were determined by flow cytometry on a PBMC aliquot from every donor.

Recombination linked TRBV7-2 to TRBJ2-6; TRBD2 is perhaps the D gene, given 6 matching bases. The material sequenced was blood. This clonotype was obtained from a woman between 55 and 75 years old in good health. The CDR3 region: CASSLSAGFSGANVLTF. The DNA reads TGTGCCAGCAGCTTATCCGCGGGGTTCTCTGGGGCCAACGTCCTGACTTTC.